The 21 T cell receptor beta chains given below trace back to one sample, sequenced in a study of CD8 T cells in Susac syndrome. Random hexamers primed reverse transcription of about 0.5 to 1 ug RNA. One entry per CDR3 protein results from TCRdb running MiXCR on the immunoSEQ multiplex PCR reads. The sample includes 150,000 to 200,000 distinct CDR3 sequences, around 95% of them seen just once. Material: CD4+ T cells from PBMCs. Receptor source: a human donor with Susac syndrome.

The genes are TRBV30 and TRBJ1-1; no clear D. Germline lookup yields CDR1 GTSNPN and CDR2 SVGIG (reference sequence). This CDR3 has 10 amino acids. With 4 bases removed from V and 9 bases from J, the gap between germline ends came to 9 bases. In DNA form, the CDR3 reads TGTGCCTGGAAGCAAGGGAAAGCTTTCTTT. This translates into CAWKQGKAFF.

This clonotype was observed a single time. The rearrangement uses TRBV28 and TRBJ1-1, with D unclear. The germline CDR1 and CDR2 sequences are MDHEN and SYDVKM. There are 10 residues in the CDR3. With 6 bases removed from V and 10 bases from J, the gap between germline ends came to 9 bases. DNA for the CDR3: TGTGCCAGCAGCCGGCAAATAGCTTTCTTT. Encoded protein: CASSRQIAFF.

V and J are TRBV15 and TRBJ1-6; D not certain. The CDR3 length is 12 residues. Germline CDR1 and CDR2: LNHNV and YYDKDF (reference sequence). The V end lost 0 bases, the J end lost 8 bases, and 2 bases lay between the germline ends. CDR3 sequence: CATSREDSPLHF. CDR3 bases: TGTGCCACCAGCAGAGAAGATTCACCCCTCCACTTT. Supplemented by reference TRBV15 and TRBJ1-6, the full variable domain reads DAMVIQNPRYQVTQFGKPVTLSCSQTLNHNVMYWYQQKSSQAPKLLFHYYDKDFNNEADTPDNFQSRRPNTSFCFLDIRSPGLGDTAMYLCATSREDSPLHFGNGTRLTVT.

The chain recombines TRBV29-1 with TRBJ2-5; the match to TRBD2 covers 11 bases. The ends lost 7 bases at V and 3 bases at J; junction bases unmatched: 10. This CDR3 spans 15 amino acids. CDR1 is SQVTM and CDR2 is ANQGSEA in the germline V gene. CDR3 protein: CSAVRLTSGKETQYF. DNA for the CDR3: TGCAGCGCCGTTAGGTTGACTAGCGGGAAAGAGACCCAGTACTTC.

The J gene is TRBJ2-5, the V gene TRBV12-3 or TRBV12-4; 16 bases match TRBD2. This CDR3 comprises 17 residues. Unmatched junction bases numbered 9, after V lost 6 bases and J lost 5 bases. The CDR3 protein is CASRRPGLAGGTETQYF. Here the CDR3 DNA reads TGTGCCAGCAGGAGACCGGGACTAGCGGGAGGGACGGAGACCCAGTACTTC.

The CDR3 spells CASSFGTSGSSTDTQYF. In nucleotides, the CDR3 is TGTGCCAGCAGTTTTGGGACTAGCGGCTCTAGCACAGATACGCAGTATTTT. V and J are TRBV12-3 or TRBV12-4 and TRBJ2-3; 11 positions agree with TRBD2. CDR3 size: 17 residues. Germline trimming cut 3 bases from V and 0 bases from J; bases unmatched to any gene: 5.

V usage is TRBV15 and J usage is TRBJ2-1; no definite D call. The CDR3 runs to 12 residues. Trimming stripped 0 bases from V and 8 bases from J, with 5 bases between. Germline loops: CDR1 LNHNV, CDR2 YYDKDF (reference sequence). CDR3 region: CATSRDTHEQFF. The CDR3 nucleotides are TGTGCCACCAGCAGAGATACGCATGAGCAGTTCTTC.

The chain recombines TRBV5-1 with TRBJ2-3; D gene uncertain. The CDR3 is 15 residues long. The V gene's germline CDR1 is SGHRS and CDR2 YFSETQ. The V and J ends lost 2 bases and 0 bases respectively, with 10 bases between them. The CDR3: CASSLGPSSTDTQYF. As DNA, the CDR3 is TGCGCCAGCAGCTTAGGACCCTCTAGCACAGATACGCAGTATTTT.

The chain links TRBV4-3 to TRBJ2-2; D is perhaps TRBD2 (5 bases). Deletions cut 4 bases from V and 8 bases from J, with 11 bases between. CDR1 and CDR2 (germline): LGHNA, YSLEER. This CDR3 region has 13 residues. CDR3 protein: CASSPTRGGELFF. The CDR3 DNA is TGCGCCAGCAGCCCAACTCGCGGGGGGGAGCTGTTTTTT.

The V and J genes are TRBV6-2 or TRBV6-3 and TRBJ2-7; possible D gene TRBD1, 5 bases. Germline values: CDR1 MNHEY, CDR2 SVGEGT. This CDR3 has 17 residues. Trimming cost V 8 bases and J 0 bases, with 23 bases left between them. This CDR3 reads CASESSPRRQLSYEQYF. In DNA, the CDR3 is TGTGCCAGCGAATCTTCACCCCGGCGACAGCTCTCCTACGAGCAGTACTTC.

The V call is TRBV29-1, the J call TRBJ2-7; D is perhaps TRBD1 (6 bases). The ends were cut back, 6 bases at V and 4 bases at J, with 16 bases in the middle. Germline V gene data show CDR1 as SQVTM and CDR2 as ANQGSEA. The length of the CDR3 is 13 residues. The CDR3 nucleotides read TGCAGCGTCAGGGGTACTATAACGTACGAGCAGTACTTC. This encodes CSVRGTITYEQYF.

The sample holds a few counts of this clonotype. CDR3 protein: CASSLTVNQPQHF. The CDR3, as DNA: TGTGCCAGCAGTTTGACAGTCAATCAGCCCCAGCATTTT. This chain joins TRBV28 and TRBJ1-5, with D maybe TRBD1 (5 bases). V was trimmed by 3 bases and J by 3 bases, leaving 6 bases between them. This CDR3 is built from 13 residues. Germline V lookup: CDR1 MDHEN, CDR2 SYDVKM.

The chain has TRBV29-1 and TRBJ2-1, with TRBD1 matching 7 bases. The V segment lost 0 bases and the J segment 8 bases; nucleotides outside the gene matches: 7. In germline, CDR1 is SQVTM, CDR2 ANQGSEA. CDR3 length: 14 amino acids. This chain's CDR3 is CSVEDVGQGDEQFF. The CDR3 nucleotides are TGCAGCGTTGAAGATGTCGGGCAGGGGGATGAGCAGTTCTTC.

The gene calls are TRBV4-2 and TRBJ2-3; TRBD2 aligns across 7 bases. CDR1 LGHNA and CDR2 YNFKEQ come from the germline V gene. This CDR3 is 17 amino acids long. The ends lost 4 bases at V and 1 base at J; junction bases unmatched: 11. CDR3 sequence: CASSLKGRERGTDTQYF. The CDR3 coding sequence is TGTGCCAGCAGCCTAAAGGGGCGGGAGAGGGGCACAGATACGCAGTATTTT.

The chain carries TRBV19 and TRBJ1-5; D remains ambiguous. Between the trimmed V and J ends, which lost 5 bases and 0 bases, there was a span of 11 bases. Germline V gene sequence: CDR1 LNHDA, CDR2 SQIVND (reference sequence). The CDR3 is made up of 15 amino acids. CDR3 in amino acids: CASSGGGVSNQPQHF. In DNA, the CDR3 is TGTGCCAGTAGTGGAGGTGGCGTTAGCAATCAGCCCCAGCATTTT.

This clonotype was recorded once. This sequence joins TRBV19 and TRBJ1-1; possible D gene TRBD1, 5 bases. The CDR3 contains 18 residues. The V and J ends lost 9 bases and 1 base respectively, with 27 bases between them. Germline-derived CDR1 and CDR2 are LNHDA and SQIVND (reference sequence). CDR3 region: CASKSRVVREGWNTEAFF. The CDR3 nucleotides are TGTGCCAGCAAATCGCGCGTTGTCAGGGAAGGGTGGAACACTGAAGCTTTCTTT.

This chain links TRBV12-3 or TRBV12-4 with TRBJ2-1, with 9 bases matching TRBD1. The CDR3 consists of 14 residues. J gave up 7 bases and V 6 bases, and 7 bases lay outside the gene matches. The CDR3 spells CASSWGTGLNEQFF. Written as DNA, the CDR3 is TGTGCCAGCAGCTGGGGGACAGGGCTGAATGAGCAGTTCTTC.

The chain has TRBV7-9 and TRBJ1-2, with a tentative D call TRBD1 (6 bases). Germline V gene data show CDR1 as SEHNR and CDR2 as FQNEAQ (reference sequence). V was trimmed by 5 bases and J by 10 bases, leaving 14 bases between them. The length of the CDR3 is 12 residues. Here the CDR3 DNA reads TGTGCCAGCAGCGGAGGGGGGGCCTACTACACCTTC. It is translated as CASSGGGAYYTF.

The chain uses TRBV7-8 and TRBJ2-7; 9 nucleotides line up with TRBD2. The V segment lost 5 bases and the J segment 2 bases; nucleotides outside the gene matches: 13. The CDR3 spans 17 residues. Germline CDR1 and CDR2: SGHVS and FQNEAQ. The CDR3: CASSLAGLAGRPYEQYF. The CDR3 DNA reads TGTGCCAGCAGCCTTGCGGGTCTAGCGGGAAGGCCCTACGAGCAGTACTTC. Variable domain in full (rest from reference TRBV7-8 and TRBJ2-7): GAGVSQSPRYKVAKRGQDVALRCDPISGHVSLFWYQQALGQGPEFLTYFQNEAQLDKSGLPSDRFFAERPEGSVSTLKIQRTQQEDSAVYLCASSLAGLAGRPYEQYFGPGTRLTVT.

The chain combines TRBV7-2 with TRBJ2-5, with 7 bases lining up with TRBD1. The CDR3 has 13 residues. Germline V gene data show CDR1 as SGHTA and CDR2 as FQGNSA. Germline trimming cut 5 bases from V and 6 bases from J; bases unmatched to any gene: 6. The DNA for the CDR3 is TGTGCCAGCAGCCCCGGGACAGCTCAGACCCAGTACTTC. It encodes CASSPGTAQTQYF.

This sequence joins TRBV12-3 or TRBV12-4 and TRBJ2-5; possible D gene TRBD2, 6 bases. This CDR3 has 16 residues. Deletions cut 7 bases from V and 5 bases from J, with 23 bases between. The CDR3 here is CASTFGGTWTTETQYF. The CDR3 region has the DNA TGTGCCAGCACCTTTGGGGGGACTTGGACAACGGAGACCCAGTACTTC.